Listed below are T cell receptor beta chains from one sample, sequenced in a study of blood T cells in healthy people across ages. TCRdb itself ran the 5' RACE reads through MiXCR, one entry per CDR3 protein. Here the sample spans approximately 800,000 distinct CDR3 sequences, 56% being singletons. The sample consisted of blood. These receptors were collected from a man aged 40-49 years in good health. Both conserved end residues are part of each CDR3. A D gene is named only where the DNA matches it firmly. Clone size, where shown, is once, few, many, or a class for clones that have expanded.

>once|TRBJ2-7|TRBV7-3|.
CASSLPPDGLSYEQYF
TGTGCCAGCAGCTTACCCCCTGACGGATTGTCCTACGAGCAGTACTTC
>.|TRBJ1-2|TRBV9|TRBD1
CASSTQLTGTAYGYTF
TGTGCCAGCAGCACTCAGCTCACCGGGACAGCTTATGGCTACACCTTC
>.|TRBJ2-3|TRBV5-6|.
CASSRLEADTQYF
TGTGCCAGCAGCCGACTCGAGGCAGATACGCAGTATTTT
>.|TRBJ1-2|TRBV4-3|TRBD1
CASSPQGAVGYTF
TGCGCCAGCAGTCCCCAGGGGGCTGTTGGCTACACCTTC
>.|TRBJ2-7|TRBV27|TRBD2
CASSSQRERYEQYF
TGTGCCAGCAGTTCCCAGCGGGAGCGCTACGAGCAGTACTTC
>.|TRBJ1-1|TRBV5-1|.
CASSLALGGQNTEAFF
TGCGCCAGCAGCTTGGCCTTAGGGGGACAGAACACTGAAGCTTTCTTT
>.|TRBJ2-2|TRBV5-1|.
CASSFFLGSSQAGELFF
TGCGCCAGCAGCTTTTTTTTGGGTTCGTCGCAAGCCGGGGAGCTGTTTTTT
>.|TRBJ1-4|TRBV4-2|TRBD1
CASSHEVDRGHEKLFF
TGTGCCAGCAGCCACGAAGTGGACAGGGGTCATGAAAAACTGTTTTTT
>.|TRBJ2-5|TRBV11-2|TRBD1
CASSSGQASQETQYF
TGTGCCAGCAGCTCAGGACAGGCCTCTCAAGAGACCCAGTACTTC
>few|TRBJ2-3|TRBV12-3/TRBV12-4|.
CASRVQGTDTQYF
TGTGCCAGCAGGGTACAGGGAACAGATACGCAGTATTTT
>.|TRBJ2-3|TRBV28|.
CAGSWRGSVTDTQYF
TGTGCCGGCAGTTGGAGGGGGTCCGTCACAGATACGCAGTATTTT
>.|TRBJ2-7|TRBV28|.
CASSHRREQYF
TGTGCCAGCAGCCACCGCCGCGAGCAGTACTTC
>.|TRBJ2-3|TRBV29-1|.
CSGASNLMDTQYF
TGCAGCGGGGCTAGCAACCTCATGGATACGCAGTATTTT
>.|TRBJ1-4|TRBV12-3/TRBV12-4|TRBD1
CASSYRRQGAGEKLFF
TGTGCCAGCAGCTACCGCAGACAGGGGGCCGGGGAAAAACTGTTTTTT
>.|TRBJ1-2|TRBV9|.
CASSASRGRGDGYTF
TGTGCCAGCAGCGCCAGCCGGGGCAGGGGTGACGGCTACACCTTT
>few|TRBJ2-1|TRBV4-2|TRBD2
CASSQGTSGRNEQFF
TGTGCCAGCAGCCAAGGGACTAGCGGGCGGAATGAGCAGTTCTTC
>.|TRBJ2-5|TRBV9|.
CASSPWTSMGETQYF
TGTGCCAGCAGCCCTTGGACCTCCATGGGAGAGACCCAGTACTTC
>few|TRBJ2-2|TRBV5-6|.
CASSLRWQGYTGELFF
TGTGCCAGCAGCCTGAGGTGGCAGGGATACACCGGGGAGCTGTTTTTT
>.|TRBJ2-6|TRBV4-3|.
CASSQDGTGRGGANVLTF
TGCGCCAGCAGCCAAGATGGTACGGGGCGCGGTGGGGCCAACGTCCTGACTTTC
>.|TRBJ1-5|TRBV7-9|.
CASSSNREGSNQPQHF
TGTGCCAGCAGCTCTAACAGGGAGGGTAGCAATCAGCCCCAGCATTTT
>.|TRBJ1-6|TRBV11-3|.
CASSLLPRSSPLHF
TGTGCCAGTAGCTTACTACCGCGTAGTTCACCCCTCCACTTT
>.|TRBJ2-7|TRBV12-3/TRBV12-4|.
CASSSSFNRNEQYF
TGTGCCAGCAGTTCAAGTTTTAATCGTAACGAGCAGTACTTC
>.|TRBJ2-5|TRBV5-3|.
CARSHVRTQYF
TGTGCCAGAAGCCATGTGAGGACCCAGTACTTC
>few|TRBJ1-2|TRBV25-1|.
CASSEVADYGYTF
TGTGCCAGCAGTGAAGTAGCGGACTATGGCTACACCTTC
>.|TRBJ1-2|TRBV6-1|.
CASSEWGSGYTF
TGTGCCAGCAGTGAATGGGGGAGTGGCTACACCTTC
>.|TRBJ2-7|TRBV7-2|.
CASSLKGSYEQYF
TGTGCCAGCAGCTTAAAGGGGTCCTACGAGCAGTACTTC
>.|TRBJ2-3|TRBV24-1|TRBD2
CATSDPGRGGADTQYF
TGTGCCACCAGTGATCCGGGGCGGGGAGGGGCAGATACGCAGTATTTT
>many|TRBJ2-4|TRBV5-4|.
CASSNGHEGNIQYF
TGTGCCAGCAGCAACGGGCATGAGGGAAACATTCAGTACTTC
>.|TRBJ2-6|TRBV29-1|.
CSVQDSGANVLTF
TGCAGCGTCCAGGACTCTGGGGCCAACGTCCTGACTTTC
>few|TRBJ2-2|TRBV29-1|.
CSVGQAGTGELFF
TGCAGCGTTGGGCAGGCAGGCACCGGGGAGCTGTTTTTT
>few|TRBJ1-5|TRBV9|.
CASSVGTAGNQPQHF
TGTGCCAGCAGCGTAGGGACAGCCGGCAATCAGCCCCAGCATTTT
>.|TRBJ2-2|TRBV6-4|.
CASSEGDTGELFF
TGTGCCAGCAGTGAGGGGGACACCGGGGAGCTGTTTTTT
>few|TRBJ2-3|TRBV7-2|.
CASSPPDWTLLDTQYF
TGTGCCAGCAGCCCCCCGGACTGGACACTTCTGGATACGCAGTATTTT
>once|TRBJ2-1|TRBV5-1|TRBD1
CASSPRTGSKDEQFF
TGCGCCAGCAGCCCGAGGACAGGGTCAAAAGATGAGCAGTTCTTC
>.|TRBJ1-2|TRBV5-4|TRBD1
CASSYDGTGYGYTF
TGTGCCAGCAGCTACGATGGGACAGGCTATGGCTACACCTTC
>.|TRBJ2-3|TRBV2|.
CASSEWGETDTQYF
TGTGCCAGCAGTGAATGGGGGGAGACAGATACGCAGTATTTT
>.|TRBJ2-4|TRBV6-5|.
CASSYTTGGPDIQYF
TGTGCCAGCAGTTACACGACAGGAGGGCCGGACATTCAGTACTTC
>few|TRBJ2-3|TRBV24-1|TRBD2
CATSRLAESAQYF
TGTGCCACCAGTCGACTAGCGGAGAGTGCGCAGTATTTT